One and the same sample provided the 16 T cell receptor beta chains below, sequenced in a study of OX40 agonist ivuxolimab in advanced cancers. Receptor amplification or capture employed the immunoSEQ multiplex PCR assay. TCRdb took over this immuneACCESS table, retaining in-frame rearrangements with V and J assigned. Such tables are incomplete; in checked studies, under half of the missing clones stem from an unresolved V gene, and the remainder is unexplained. This sample gives roughly 120,000 clones in total; 92% of them show up just once. Around 0.84% of the sample belongs to the ten largest clones. The sample consisted of CD4+ or CD8+ T cells sorted from blood, taken in a trial of the OX40 agonist ivuxolimab. The receptors here all came from an adult with an advanced solid tumor such as melanoma, head and neck, liver or kidney cancer.

The V gene is TRBV7-9, the J gene TRBJ1-1, with D unclear. Germline V CDR1 and CDR2: SEHNR, FQNEAQ (reference sequence). V gave up 2 bases and J gave up 1 base, with 8 bases separating them. The CDR3 extends over 14 amino acids. The CDR3 DNA is TGTGCCAGCAGCTTAACAGTATCGAACACTGAAGCTTTCTTT. Translating it yields CASSLTVSNTEAFF.

A single count supports this clone. V gene TRBV21-1 combines with J gene TRBJ2-5; TRBD2 reflects the table's D call only, with no check against the DNA. TRBV21-1 is tagged as a pseudogene. The CDR3 contains 21 residues. In DNA form, the CDR3 reads TGTGCCAGCCCTTACGCCCGGACTAGCGGGAGACGGGTGTTAAGAAGAGAGACCCAGTACTTC. This translates into CASPYARTSGRRVLRRETQYF.

A note on this clone: The junction departs from the called germline gene at one end, perhaps through a read error. The chain employs TRBV19 and TRBJ2-2; a weak D match, TRBD1 (6 bases). The CDR3 is 12 residues long. Looked up from germline, CDR1 is LNHDA and CDR2 is SQIVND (reference sequence). The CDR3 bases are TGTGCCAGCAGTAGGGGGACCGGGGAGCTGTTTTTT. Its protein product is CASSRGTGELFF.

The sample holds a few counts of this clone. CDR3 nucleotides: TGTGCCATCAGTACCGACAGGGCTGGGGCCAACGTCCTGACTTTC. Encoded protein: CAISTDRAGANVLTF. This sequence joins TRBV10-3 and TRBJ2-6; TRBD1 matches at 7 bases. The V and J ends lost 5 bases and 2 bases, in that order; junction bases with no gene match: 3. The germline V gene encodes CDR1 ENHRY and CDR2 SYGVKD. This CDR3 has 15 residues.

This chain links TRBV5-1 with TRBJ2-7; D call uncertain. The CDR3 contains 17 residues. Germline CDR1 reads SGHRS; CDR2 reads YFSETQ. V was trimmed by 4 bases and J by 1 base, leaving 21 bases between them. CDR3 DNA sequence: TGCGCCAGCAGCCCTCAGGCCCGACCATTACCGTCCTACGAGCAGTACTTC. Amino acid sequence: CASSPQARPLPSYEQYF.

The chain is built from TRBV7-2 and TRBJ2-7, with a possible D match to TRBD1 (6 bases). CDR3 size: 15 residues. Trimming left V 5 bases short and J 6 bases short, with 20 bases between. Germline assignment: CDR1 SGHTA and CDR2 FQGNSA. CDR3 region: CASSRMAGVGGEQYF. The CDR3 region has the DNA TGTGCCAGCAGCCGTATGGCAGGGGTAGGGGGCGAGCAGTACTTC.

This rearrangement joins TRBV5-4 to TRBJ2-1; D might be TRBD1 or TRBD2, each matching 6 bases. Germline CDR1 and CDR2: SGHNT and YYREEE (reference sequence). This CDR3 comprises 16 residues. V lost 4 bases and J 0 bases, leaving 14 bases between the germline ends. The CDR3 is CASSGGTPSSYNEQFF. The DNA for the CDR3 is TGTGCCAGCAGCGGAGGGACACCCAGCTCCTACAATGAGCAGTTCTTC.

The genes are TRBV6-1 and TRBJ2-7, with 7 positions matching TRBD2. There are 14 residues in the CDR3. CDR1 MNHNS and CDR2 SASEGT come from the germline V gene. Unmatched junction bases numbered 2, after V lost 2 bases and J lost 1 base. The CDR3 sequence: CASSELAASYEQYF. CDR3 coding DNA: TGTGCCAGCAGTGAACTAGCGGCTTCCTACGAGCAGTACTTC.

The rearrangement joins TRBV28 to TRBJ2-7, with TRBD2 matching 8 bases. Losses at the gene ends were 5 bases for V and 2 bases for J; bases not matched to a gene: 11. Per germline, CDR1 MDHEN and CDR2 SYDVKM. This CDR3 is built from 16 residues. The DNA of the CDR3 is TGTGCCAGCAGTCGATTCGTAACTAGCGGAACCTACGAGCAGTACTTC. It specifies CASSRFVTSGTYEQYF.

The chain links TRBV29-1 to TRBJ2-3, with D uncertain. Germline assignment: CDR1 SQVTM and CDR2 ANQGSEA. The CDR3 spans 11 residues. The germline V and J ends were trimmed by 3 bases and 4 bases, with 5 bases remaining between them. The CDR3 is CSVEKADTQYF. The CDR3, as DNA: TGCAGCGTTGAGAAAGCAGATACGCAGTATTTT.

V usage is TRBV5-6 and J usage is TRBJ2-3, with D unclear. V was pared by 0 bases and J by 1 base, with 15 bases between. Germline CDR1 SGHDT, CDR2 YYEEEE. This CDR3 spans 17 amino acids. CDR3 sequence reads: CASSLDIGPSGTDTQYF. DNA of the CDR3: TGTGCCAGCAGCTTGGATATCGGGCCCTCTGGCACAGATACGCAGTATTTT.

The chain employs TRBV30 and TRBJ2-5; 10 positions agree with TRBD1. The J call is doubtful: the DNA matches TRBJ2-7 better. The germline V gene has CDR1 GTSNPN and CDR2 SVGIG (reference sequence). This CDR3 has 14 amino acids. DNA for the CDR3: TGTGCCTGGAGTGGGGGACAGGGGTACCACGAGCAGTACTTC. Amino acids: CAWSGGQGYHEQYF.

V and J are TRBV19 and TRBJ2-7, with D unresolved. CDR3 length equals 14 residues. The germline V gene has CDR1 LNHDA and CDR2 SQIVND (reference sequence). Trimming took 4 bases from V and 2 from J, leaving 12 bases between them. In DNA form, the CDR3 reads TGTGCCAGTAGTAGACCCGCGGAAGCCTACGAGCAGTACTTC. Encoded protein: CASSRPAEAYEQYF.

The rearrangement uses TRBV5-8 and TRBJ2-7, with D maybe TRBD2 (6 bases). This CDR3 has 13 amino acids. V was pared by 2 bases and J by 3 bases, with 9 bases between. Germline CDR1 is SGHTS and CDR2 is YDEGEE. CDR3 sequence: CASSFTGVYEQYF. The CDR3 DNA is TGTGCCAGCAGCTTCACGGGGGTCTACGAGCAGTACTTC.

This chain uses TRBV2 with TRBJ1-2; D possibly corresponds to TRBD1 (5 bases). The CDR3 length is 13 residues. Germline CDR1 reads SNHLY; CDR2 reads FYNNEI. V lost 6 bases to trimming and J lost 8 bases, with 16 bases between them. DNA of the CDR3: TGTGCCAGCAGAATCGGACAAGCTGAAGGCTACACCTTC. This translates into CASRIGQAEGYTF.

Comment on this clone: Different DNA sequences within this sample yield the same CDR3. The rearrangement links TRBV19 to TRBJ1-2; no clear D. Trimming pared 1 base from V and 2 bases from J, leaving 5 bases between. This CDR3 contains 13 residues. CDR1 and CDR2 from the germline V gene are LNHDA and SQIVND (reference sequence). The CDR3 bases are TGTGCCAGTAGTATAGTGGGAAACTATGGCTACACCTTC. Translating gives CASSIVGNYGYTF. The entire variable domain, with the rest obtained from reference TRBV19 and TRBJ1-2, is as follows: DGGITQSPKYLFRKEGQNVTLSCEQNLNHDAMYWYRQDPGQGLRLIYYSQIVNDFQKGDIAEGYSVSREKKESFPLTVTSAQKNPTAFYLCASSIVGNYGYTFGSGTRLTVV.